Shown below are 13 T cell receptor beta chains from a single sample sequenced in a study of early T cells in non-severe SARS-CoV-2 infection. Using its own MiXCR run on the 5' RACE reads, TCRdb lists one record per CDR3 protein. The data contain about 31,000 distinct CDR3 sequences, 5.8% of them singletons. Sequencing was performed on whole blood. Receptor source: an adult who was a healthcare worker with PCR-confirmed SARS-CoV-2 infection or an uninfected control (not recorded which).

This clonotype was recorded many times. The genes are TRBV7-3 and TRBJ2-1, with a weak D call TRBD2 (5 bases). This CDR3 spans 15 amino acids. Germline CDR1 reads SGHTA; CDR2 reads FQGTGA. V lost 2 bases and J 5 bases, leaving 13 bases between the germline ends. CDR3 DNA sequence: TGTGCCAGCAGCTTAGATGCGGGCGACCACAATGAGCAGTTCTTC. It yields the protein CASSLDAGDHNEQFF. Supplemented by reference TRBV7-3 and TRBJ2-1, the full variable domain reads GAGVSQTPSNKVTEKGKYVELRCDPISGHTALYWYRQSLGQGPEFLIYFQGTGAADDSGLPNDRFFAVRPEGSVSTLKIQRTERGDSAVYLCASSLDAGDHNEQFFGPGTRLTVL.

This clonotype was found a few times. The gene calls are TRBV5-4 and TRBJ2-5, with D possibly being TRBD1 or TRBD2 (5 bases each). Trimming cost V 3 bases and J 2 bases, with 14 bases left between them. The CDR3 has 15 amino acids. Germline V lookup: CDR1 SGHNT, CDR2 YYREEE (reference sequence). As DNA, the CDR3 is TGTGCCAGCAGCTCCTCTAGAGGGGATCAAGAGACCCAGTACTTC. Translating it yields CASSSSRGDQETQYF.

The chain combines TRBV6-1 with TRBJ2-3; tentatively, D is TRBD2 (6 bases). Trimming pared 7 bases from V and 2 bases from J, leaving 16 bases between. The CDR3 is 15 amino acids. The germline CDR1 and CDR2 sequences are MNHNS and SASEGT. The CDR3 sequence is CASTLDSGPTDTQYF. The DNA for the CDR3 is TGTGCCAGCACCTTGGATAGCGGCCCCACAGATACGCAGTATTTT.

This clonotype was seen ten or more times. The CDR3 here is CASSYLGRVEEDGYTF. CDR3 nucleotides: TGTGCCAGCAGTTACCTCGGCAGGGTCGAGGAGGATGGCTACACCTTC. The chain combines TRBV6-6 with TRBJ1-2; D perhaps matches TRBD1 (5 bases). This CDR3 has 16 residues. Germline values: CDR1 MNHNY, CDR2 SVGAGI (reference sequence). V lost 2 bases to trimming and J lost 6 bases, with 19 bases between them.

The chain has TRBV18 and TRBJ2-2; possibly TRBD2 for D (6 bases). V was clipped by 2 bases and J by 2 bases, with 9 bases between them. Germline CDR1 is KGHSH and CDR2 is LQKENI. This CDR3 is 15 amino acids long. CDR3: CASSPTSRNTGELFF. Here the CDR3 DNA reads TGTGCCAGCTCACCAACTAGCAGAAACACCGGGGAGCTGTTTTTT.

The chain employs TRBV4-3 and TRBJ2-6; no clear D. There are 15 residues in the CDR3. Germline CDR1 and CDR2: LGHNA and YSLEER. The V end lost 4 bases, the J end lost 0 bases, and 7 bases lay between the germline ends. The CDR3 DNA follows: TGCGCCAGCAGCCCCCAGCGCTCTGGGGCCAACGTCCTGACTTTC. Its protein product is CASSPQRSGANVLTF.

This clonotype occurred many times. The V call is TRBV6-5, the J call TRBJ2-7; 9 bases match TRBD2. The germline CDR1 and CDR2 sequences are MNHEY and SVGAGI. This CDR3 comprises 13 residues. V shed 4 bases, J shed 6 bases, and the junction held 4 bases outside the gene matches. The CDR3 DNA is TGTGCCAGCAGTTCTGCGGGGGGGCTCGAGCAGTACTTC. It codes for CASSSAGGLEQYF.

This clonotype was counted many times. The gene calls are TRBV7-8 and TRBJ1-5; tentatively, D is TRBD1 (5 bases). Looked up from germline, CDR1 is SGHVS and CDR2 is FQNEAQ. CDR3 length equals 15 residues. Trimming took 0 bases from V and 7 from J, leaving 13 bases between them. CDR3 sequence reads: CASSLAPGGSQPQHF. For the CDR3, the DNA is TGTGCCAGCAGCTTAGCACCGGGGGGGTCGCAGCCCCAGCATTTT.

This clonotype has at least ten counts. V usage is TRBV7-8 and J usage is TRBJ1-5; a possible D gene is TRBD1 (5 bases). Germline CDR1 and CDR2: SGHVS and FQNEAQ. The V end was cut by 4 bases, the J end by 7 bases, with 20 bases between. CDR3 length: 16 amino acids. The DNA for the CDR3 is TGTGCCAGCAGCTCCCCCAGCCCAGGGTTGCGGCAGCCCCAGCATTTT. Translated: CASSSPSPGLRQPQHF.

This clonotype has a count of ten or more. V and J are TRBV4-2 and TRBJ1-1; D is uncertain. Trimming pared 4 bases from V and 4 bases from J, leaving 16 bases between. Germline V gene lookup returns CDR1 LGHNA and CDR2 YNFKEQ. This CDR3 comprises 15 residues. CDR3 in DNA: TGTGCCAGCAGCCCCCAGGTCTCCCAGAGCACTGAAGCTTTCTTT. It yields the protein CASSPQVSQSTEAFF.

This clonotype was seen repeatedly, ten times or more. The gene calls are TRBV7-9 and TRBJ2-1; D not certain. CDR1 and CDR2 (germline): SEHNR, FQNEAQ (reference sequence). With 6 bases removed from V and 0 bases from J, the gap between germline ends came to 9 bases. This CDR3 is 14 amino acids long. CDR3 nucleotides: TGTGCCAGCAGACCCAAGAGCTCCTACAATGAGCAGTTCTTC. Its protein product is CASRPKSSYNEQFF.

This clonotype was counted at least ten times. The gene calls are TRBV25-1 and TRBJ1-5; D might be TRBD1 (5 bases). CDR1 is MGHDK and CDR2 is SYGVNS in the germline V gene. This CDR3 has 15 amino acids. V lost 3 bases and J lost 2, with 11 bases in between. The CDR3 bases are TGTGCCAGCAGTGAGGCCGGGGGAGGCAATCAGCCCCAGCATTTT. Protein sequence: CASSEAGGGNQPQHF.

This chain connects TRBV28 to TRBJ2-2, with D perhaps given as TRBD1 or TRBD2 (5 bases each). Deletions cut 3 bases from V and 2 bases from J, with 10 bases between. The CDR3 covers 15 residues. CDR1 MDHEN and CDR2 SYDVKM come from the germline V gene. Written as DNA, the CDR3 is TGTGCCAGCAGTTTTTTCGGGGCAAACACCGGGGAGCTGTTTTTT. Translating gives CASSFFGANTGELFF.